A few counts support the clone carrying this T cell receptor beta chain. The sample belongs to a study of blood T cell repertoires in COVID-19. Turning to the study itself: The United States, Italy and Spain were the sources of the acute and convalescent COVID-19 samples. Sample material is recorded as cDNA or gDNA derived from T cells, B-cell-depleted T cells, or PBMCs.

Enrolled during active infection, Seattle patients were then followed longitudinally. In the study's own analysis: Amplified reference gene primers provided the basis for estimating nucleated cell counts. Here immunoSEQ multiplex PCR was the method, and the copy in TCRdb shows in-frame clones only, minus some. V and J calls and clone size follow that table, whereas D and trimming were derived from the DNA. Counted here are fewer than 450,000 clones, 85% to 90% occurring once; the ten biggest clones make up 5.5% to 7.5%. The specimen was peripheral blood. This receptor was taken from a woman between 70 and 85 years old with COVID-19, enrolled during active disease.

CDR3 sequence reads: CASAPPGTGELFF. The CDR3 DNA reads as TGTGCCAGCGCTCCTCCCGGGACCGGGGAGCTGTTTTTT. V is TRBV3-1 (or the pseudogene TRBV3-2) and J is TRBJ2-2; D unclear. Germline loops: CDR1 LGHDT, CDR2 YNNKEL (reference sequence). This CDR3 has 13 residues. V lost 8 bases, J lost 5 bases, and 12 bases lay in between.